This T cell receptor beta chain was observed in a study of cytomegalovirus exposure and HLA in healthy donors. Study information: The same platform was used for the 120 or so validation repertoires as for the roughly 700 first-cohort repertoires, as reported in a later analysis. Study observations and caveats: Rare sequences made up most TCRs, while some public TCRs were found in many donors. There were around 160 TCR beta chains listed as cytomegalovirus-associated.

As regards this clone: Its antigen is unidentified. The identical CDR3 is also encoded by other nucleotide sequences in the sample.

Separate from the approximately 720-subject first cohort was the roughly 120-subject validation cohort, to which the donors belonged. CDR1 is PRHDT and CDR2 is FYEKMQ in the germline V gene (reference sequence). The CDR3 has 14 residues. Trimming left V 0 bases short and J 2 bases short, with 7 bases between. Clones were read by immunoSEQ multiplex PCR, and TCRdb kept only the in-frame ones, dropping some. The table shows 120,000 or so clones, with more than 95% occurring only once. The chain carries TRBV13 and TRBJ1-1; D is possibly TRBD1 (5 bases). The sequence was obtained from a man between 18 and 35 years old in good health and CMV-seronegative. Specimen: PBMCs. Here the CDR3 DNA reads TGTGCCAGCAGCTTAGGGCAGGGAAACACTGAAGCTTTCTTT. It specifies CASSLGQGNTEAFF. The variable domain in full, with the rest retrieved from reference TRBV13 and TRBJ1-1, is AAGVIQSPRHLIKEKRETATLKCYPIPRHDTVYWYQQGPGQDPQFLISFYEKMQSDKGSIPDRFSAQQFSDYHSELNMSSLELGDSALYFCASSLGQGNTEAFFGQGTRLTVV.